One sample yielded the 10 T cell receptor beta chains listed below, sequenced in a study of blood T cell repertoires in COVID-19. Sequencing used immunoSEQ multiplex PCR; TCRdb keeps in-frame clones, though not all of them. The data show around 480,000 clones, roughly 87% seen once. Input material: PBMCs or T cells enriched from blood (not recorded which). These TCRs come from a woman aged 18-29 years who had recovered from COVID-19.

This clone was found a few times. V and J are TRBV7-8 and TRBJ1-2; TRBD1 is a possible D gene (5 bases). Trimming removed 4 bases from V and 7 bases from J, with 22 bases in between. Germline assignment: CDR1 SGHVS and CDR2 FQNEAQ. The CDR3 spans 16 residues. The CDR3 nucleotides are TGTGCCAGCAGCTCGACCTTCGGGGGTGACGGGGGTGGCTACACCTTC. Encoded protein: CASSSTFGGDGGGYTF.

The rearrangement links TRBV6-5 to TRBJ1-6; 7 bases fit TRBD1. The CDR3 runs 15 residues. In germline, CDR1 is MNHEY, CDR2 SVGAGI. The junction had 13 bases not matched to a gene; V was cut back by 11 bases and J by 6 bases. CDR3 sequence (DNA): TGTGCCGGAAAAAGGGGGCTTACCTCTAATTCACCCCTCCACTTT. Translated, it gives CAGKRGLTSNSPLHF.

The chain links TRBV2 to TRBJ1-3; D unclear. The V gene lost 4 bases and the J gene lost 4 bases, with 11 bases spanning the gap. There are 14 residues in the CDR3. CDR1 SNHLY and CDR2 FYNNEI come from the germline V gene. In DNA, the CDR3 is TGTGCCAGCAGTGTCGCGAGCGCCGGAAACACCATATATTTT. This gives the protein CASSVASAGNTIYF.

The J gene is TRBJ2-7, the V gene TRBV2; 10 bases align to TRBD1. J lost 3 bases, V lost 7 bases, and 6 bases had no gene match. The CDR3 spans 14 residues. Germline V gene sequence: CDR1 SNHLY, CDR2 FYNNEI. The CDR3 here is CASTGTGDLYEQYF. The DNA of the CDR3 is TGTGCCAGCACAGGGACAGGGGATCTCTACGAGCAGTACTTC.

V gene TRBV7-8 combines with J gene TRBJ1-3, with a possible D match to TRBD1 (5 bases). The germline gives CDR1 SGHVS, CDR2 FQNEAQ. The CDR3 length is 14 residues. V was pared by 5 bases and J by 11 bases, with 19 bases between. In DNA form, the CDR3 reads TGTGCCAGCAGCCTCGCCGGGACTTTCTTTCCCATATATTTT. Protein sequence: CASSLAGTFFPIYF.

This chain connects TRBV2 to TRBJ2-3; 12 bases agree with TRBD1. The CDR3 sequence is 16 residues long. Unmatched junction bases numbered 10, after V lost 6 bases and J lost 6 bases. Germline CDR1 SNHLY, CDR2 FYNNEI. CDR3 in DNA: TGTGCCAGCAGCTTCGCCGGGACAGGGGGCGTGGATACGCAGTATTTT. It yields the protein CASSFAGTGGVDTQYF.

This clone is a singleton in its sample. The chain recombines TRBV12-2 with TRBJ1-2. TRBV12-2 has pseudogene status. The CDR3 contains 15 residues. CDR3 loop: CASRPRRGKNYGYTF. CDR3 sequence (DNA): TGTGCAAGTCGCCCCAGACGAGGGAAAAACTATGGCTACACCTTC.

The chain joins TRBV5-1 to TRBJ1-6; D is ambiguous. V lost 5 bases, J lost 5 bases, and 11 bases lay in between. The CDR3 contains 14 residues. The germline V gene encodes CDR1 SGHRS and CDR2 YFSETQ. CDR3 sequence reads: CASRRQLNNSPLHF. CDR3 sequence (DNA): TGCGCCAGCAGGAGACAACTTAATAATTCACCCCTCCACTTT. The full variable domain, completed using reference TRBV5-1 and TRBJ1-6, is KAGVTQTPRYLIKTRGQQVTLSCSPISGHRSVSWYQQTPGQGLQFLFEYFSETQRNKGNFPGRFSGRQFSNSRSEMNVSTLELGDSALYLCASRRQLNNSPLHFGNGTRLTVT.

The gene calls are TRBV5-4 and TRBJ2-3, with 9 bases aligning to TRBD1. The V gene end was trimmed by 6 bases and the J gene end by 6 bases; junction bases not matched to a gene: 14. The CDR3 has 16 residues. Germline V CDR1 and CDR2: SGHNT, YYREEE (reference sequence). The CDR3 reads CASTTLQGADADTQYF. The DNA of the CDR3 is TGTGCCAGCACCACACTACAGGGGGCCGACGCGGATACGCAGTATTTT.

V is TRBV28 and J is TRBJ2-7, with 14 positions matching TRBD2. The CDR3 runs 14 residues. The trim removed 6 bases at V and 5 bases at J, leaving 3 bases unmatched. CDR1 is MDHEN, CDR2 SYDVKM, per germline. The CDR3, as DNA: TGTGCCAGCAGGACTAGCGGGGGGGCCAACGAGCAGTACTTC. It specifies CASRTSGGANEQYF.